The subject of this entry is one T cell receptor beta chain. The antigen is not known. Within Nashville, Tennessee resided all donors, each a Caucasian adult. The entry originates in a study of shared clonotypes between healthy human individuals. Notes on the study in general: Some clonotypes were shared by all four sorted-subset donors, while others were not shared. The non-shared ones had lower generation probabilities than the shared ones. Despite large depth, rarefaction showed incomplete sorted-subset sequencing.

V gave up 4 bases and J gave up 2 bases; unmatched junction bases: 1. CDR3 length: 13 residues. Germline V gene data show CDR1 as SGHNT and CDR2 as YYREEE (reference sequence). Around 30,000 T cell genomes, or 200 ng DNA, went into the sorted-subset replicate PCRs. Some clones are missing from TCRdb's copy, which holds only in-frame ones; the method was immunoSEQ multiplex PCR. Of roughly 170,000 clones listed, around 63% are singletons. The sequenced material came from memory CD4+ T cells sorted from blood. The subset was: CD45RA-negative fraction. The V and J genes are TRBV5-4 and TRBJ1-2, with 8 bases aligning to TRBD1. The source of this sequence is a man under 40 in good health. The CDR3 DNA follows: TGTGCCAGCAGCCGGACAGGGAACTATGGCTACACCTTC. Residues: CASSRTGNYGYTF.